What follows are 2 T cell receptor beta chains derived from one specimen sequenced in a study of sequential checkpoint blockade in melanoma. Treatment of the sample: randomized to nivolumab then ipilimumab (arm A) or the reverse (arm B). Produced via immunoSEQ multiplex PCR; TCRdb's table is partial and in-frame only. This sample has under 45,000 clones, with roughly 81% found just once. Specimen: CD8+ T cells sorted from blood (inferred from file names), collected from a patient given nivolumab and ipilimumab in sequence. These receptors originate from a human donor with melanoma.

The J gene is TRBJ2-3, the V gene TRBV4-1; TRBD2 matches at 10 bases. Germline values: CDR1 MGHRA, CDR2 YSYEKL. After removal of 4 bases from V and 0 bases from J, the junction contained 1 base not matched to a gene. The CDR3 is 15 amino acids. The chain's CDR3 is CASSPSGGSTDTQYF. CDR3 sequence (DNA): TGCGCCAGCAGCCCTAGCGGGGGAAGCACAGATACGCAGTATTTT.

The genes are TRBV27 and TRBJ2-1; D may be TRBD2 (5 bases). CDR3 size: 14 residues. Between the trimmed V and J ends, which lost 0 bases and 3 bases, there was a span of 6 bases. Germline V gives CDR1 MNHEY, CDR2 SMNVEV (reference sequence). This CDR3 reads CASSLSGDYNEQFF. The CDR3 DNA is TGTGCCAGCAGTTTATCGGGAGACTACAATGAGCAGTTCTTC.